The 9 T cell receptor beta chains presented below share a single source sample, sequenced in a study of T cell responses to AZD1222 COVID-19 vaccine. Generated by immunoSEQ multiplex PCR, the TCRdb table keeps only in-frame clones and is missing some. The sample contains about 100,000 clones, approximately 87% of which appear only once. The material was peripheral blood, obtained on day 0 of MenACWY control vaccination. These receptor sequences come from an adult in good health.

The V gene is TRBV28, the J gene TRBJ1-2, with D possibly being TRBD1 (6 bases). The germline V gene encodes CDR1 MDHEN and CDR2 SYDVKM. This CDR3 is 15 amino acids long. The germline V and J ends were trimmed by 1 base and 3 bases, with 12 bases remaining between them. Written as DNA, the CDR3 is TGTGCCAGCAGTTTATTTGGGGGGCAGGACTATGGCTACACCTTC. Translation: CASSLFGGQDYGYTF.

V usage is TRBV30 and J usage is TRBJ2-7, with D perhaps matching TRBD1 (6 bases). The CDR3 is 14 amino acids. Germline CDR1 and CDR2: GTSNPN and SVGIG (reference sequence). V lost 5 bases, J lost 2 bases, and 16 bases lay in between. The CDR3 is CAWARDTVAYEQYF. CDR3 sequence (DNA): TGTGCCTGGGCCCGGGACACGGTGGCCTACGAGCAGTACTTC.

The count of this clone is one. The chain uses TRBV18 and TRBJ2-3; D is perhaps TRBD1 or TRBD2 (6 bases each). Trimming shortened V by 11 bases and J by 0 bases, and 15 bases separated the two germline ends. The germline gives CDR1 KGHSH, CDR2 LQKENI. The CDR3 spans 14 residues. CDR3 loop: CASSRGASTDTQYF. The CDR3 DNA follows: TGTGCCTCCTCTAGGGGGGCCAGCACAGATACGCAGTATTTT.

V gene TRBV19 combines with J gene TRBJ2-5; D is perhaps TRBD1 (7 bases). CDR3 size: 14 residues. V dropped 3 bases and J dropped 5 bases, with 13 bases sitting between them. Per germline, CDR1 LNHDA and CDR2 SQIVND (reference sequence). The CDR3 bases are TGTGCCAGTAGTATCCGACAGGGAGGCGAGACCCAGTACTTC. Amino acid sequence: CASSIRQGGETQYF.

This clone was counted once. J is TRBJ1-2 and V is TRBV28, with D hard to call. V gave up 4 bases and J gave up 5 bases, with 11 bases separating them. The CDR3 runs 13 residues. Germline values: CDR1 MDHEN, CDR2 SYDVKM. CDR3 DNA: TGTGCCAGCAGTTGGTCAGCCCGATATGGCTACACCTTC. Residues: CASSWSARYGYTF.

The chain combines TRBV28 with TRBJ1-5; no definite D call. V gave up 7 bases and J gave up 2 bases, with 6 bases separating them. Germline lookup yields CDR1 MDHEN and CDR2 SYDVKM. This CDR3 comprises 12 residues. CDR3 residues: CASNGRNQPQHF. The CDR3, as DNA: TGTGCCAGCAACGGGCGCAATCAGCCCCAGCATTTT. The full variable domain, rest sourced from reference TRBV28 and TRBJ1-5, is DVKVTQSSRYLVKRTGEKVFLECVQDMDHENMFWYRQDPGLGLRLIYFSYDVKMKEKGDIPEGYSVSREKKERFSLILESASTNQTSMYLCASNGRNQPQHFGDGTRLSIL.

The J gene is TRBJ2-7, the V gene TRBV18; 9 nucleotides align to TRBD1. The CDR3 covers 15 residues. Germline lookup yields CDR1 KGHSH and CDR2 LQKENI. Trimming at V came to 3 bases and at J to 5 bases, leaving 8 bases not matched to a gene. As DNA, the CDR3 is TGTGCCAGCTCACCTGGACAGGGGCGGTCGCACGAGCAGTACTTC. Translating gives CASSPGQGRSHEQYF.

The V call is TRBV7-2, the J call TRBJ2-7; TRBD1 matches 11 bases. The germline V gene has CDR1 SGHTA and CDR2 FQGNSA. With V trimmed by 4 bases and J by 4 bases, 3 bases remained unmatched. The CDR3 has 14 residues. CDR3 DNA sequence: TGTGCCAGCAGCTGGGGGACAGGGGGATACGAGCAGTACTTC. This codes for CASSWGTGGYEQYF.

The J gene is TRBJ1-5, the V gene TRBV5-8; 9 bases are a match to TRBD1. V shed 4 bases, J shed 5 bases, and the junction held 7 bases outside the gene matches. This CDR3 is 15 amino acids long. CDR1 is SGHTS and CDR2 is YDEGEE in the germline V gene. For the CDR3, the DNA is TGTGCCAGCAGCCTTACAGGGGGCGGTCATCAGCCCCAGCATTTT. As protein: CASSLTGGGHQPQHF.